This T cell receptor beta chain was documented in a study of a mutant IDH1 vaccine in newly diagnosed glioma. On the study more broadly: Vaccinations were initiated 4-6 weeks following radiotherapy alone, or were given together with temozolomide cycles. Week 35 brought visit V12, which was followed by visit V13 at week 47. Antecedent treatment encompassed radiotherapy, temozolomide, or their combination; the majority received both.

Concerning this clone: Its target is unknown.

Sequencing was performed with immunoSEQ multiplex PCR; in TCRdb, only in-frame clones are kept and a portion is missing. The sample consists of around 41,000 clones, 85% to 90% of them appearing once. The CDR3 is 16 amino acids. Germline lookup yields CDR1 MNHNY and CDR2 SVGAGI (reference sequence). The trim removed 2 bases at V and 3 bases at J, leaving 6 bases unmatched. Documented time point: week 35, safety follow-up. What each vaccine dose contained was 300 ug of mutant IDH1 20-mer peptide, accompanied by topical imiquimod. The gene calls are TRBV6-6 and TRBJ2-1, with TRBD2 matching 8 bases. The TCR comes from a man aged 35 to 55 with glioma. This specimen consisted of PBMCs, obtained from a glioma patient whose treatment included an IDH1 peptide vaccine. The chain's CDR3 is CASSYPPGGYYNEQFF. CDR3 DNA: TGTGCCAGCAGTTACCCCCCGGGAGGGTACTACAATGAGCAGTTCTTC.